This T cell receptor beta chain was identified in a study of T cells in Graves' hyperthyroidism and ophthalmopathy. Looked up from germline, CDR1 is SGHNT and CDR2 is YYREEE (reference sequence). The CDR3 is made up of 16 amino acids. V gave up 4 bases and J gave up 7 bases; unmatched junction bases: 16. 10 ml fresh peripheral blood yielded the PBMCs. Study-level results: Researchers report that a 13 V-J model separated ophthalmopathy from stable hyperthyroidism. The majority of expanded thyroid clonotypes above 0.001 also appeared in blood.

Remarks on this clonotype: Its target is unknown.

What was amplified from RNA transcripts were TCR beta CDR3 regions. The primer set for the first-round RT-PCR of the TCR CDR3 was HTBI. A single record per CDR3 protein comes from TCRdb applying MiXCR to the multiplex PCR reads. The sample lists almost 600,000 distinct CDR3 sequences; around 14% were seen once. V is TRBV5-4 and J is TRBJ2-5; 7 bases match TRBD2. The clonotype was recovered from a woman aged 25 to 39 with Graves' hyperthyroidism that later progressed to Graves' ophthalmopathy. Sequenced: blood. The CDR3 spells CASSQPALADAGTQYF. The CDR3 coding sequence is TGTGCCAGCAGCCAACCGGCCCTAGCGGATGCCGGGACCCAGTACTTC.